Given below is one T cell receptor beta chain in context. Antigen: not known. This sample is part of a study of shared clonotypes between healthy human individuals. Notes on the study in general: A small donor pool kept down the genetic and exposure-history diversity that was represented.

Germline CDR1 and CDR2: LNHDA and SQIVND (reference sequence). CDR3 length: 14 amino acids. V shed 6 bases, J shed 4 bases, and the junction held 6 bases outside the gene matches. Produced via immunoSEQ multiplex PCR; TCRdb's table is partial and in-frame only. The sample lists some 1,400,000 clones, around 97% occurring once. The chain employs TRBV19 and TRBJ2-5; 9 bases fit TRBD1. The specimen sequenced was naive CD4+ T cells sorted from blood. Stated subset: CD45RA+ positively selected. This sequence originates from a man between 25 and 39 years old in good health. Here the CDR3 reads CASRKGQGRETQYF. The DNA of the CDR3 is TGTGCCAGTAGGAAGGGACAGGGACGAGAGACCCAGTACTTC.